This T cell receptor (beta chain) was observed in a study of blood T cell repertoires in COVID-19. Study-wide background: COVID-19 samples from acute and convalescent phases originated in the United States, Italy and Spain. PBMCs, B-cell-depleted T cells, or T cells were the source of the cDNA or gDNA that made up the material.

The germline CDR1 and CDR2 sequences are MNHEY and SVGAGI. Unmatched junction bases numbered 9, after V lost 5 bases and J lost 4 bases. The CDR3 contains 15 residues. Seattle patient enrollment occurred during active infection, with longitudinal follow-up thereafter. In the original processing: How many nucleated cells were present was estimated from reference gene primer amplification. The method was immunoSEQ multiplex PCR; TCRdb's version includes in-frame clones alone and lacks a portion of them. V, J and clone size are those of that table, while D and trimming were read from the DNA. This table holds about 420,000 clones, around nine tenths found once.

This sequence joins TRBV6-5 and TRBJ1-1, with 8 bases aligning to TRBD1. This receptor was identified in a man between 18 and 29 years old with COVID-19, enrolled during active disease. Sequencing was done on a sample of peripheral blood. The CDR3 coding sequence is TGTGCCAGCAGTCCGCCGACAGGGGTGATCACTGAAGCTTTCTTT. Translation gives CASSPPTGVITEAFF.